These 4 T cell receptor beta chains were sequenced from one sample in a study of breast tumors, draining lymph nodes, adjacent tissues. The lymph nodes were axillary draining lymph nodes from breast cancer patients. TCRdb re-analysed the multiplex PCR reads in MiXCR, keeping a single row per CDR3 protein. The sample carries about 200,000 distinct CDR3 sequences, approximately 30% recorded once. What was sequenced was axillary lymph node tissue. The receptor set was obtained from a female donor with breast cancer. Some clones in this sample may be carry-over from other donors' samples.

Turning to this clonotype: At one boundary the junction diverges from the germline segment, which might be a read error. V is TRBV7-2 and J is TRBJ2-5; D perhaps matches TRBD1 (5 bases). The CDR3 sequence is 15 residues long. The V gene's germline CDR1 is SGHTA and CDR2 FQGNSA. The CDR3 nucleotides read TGTGCCAGCAGCTTAGAAGGGGCTAGACAAGAGACCCAGCACTTC. It is translated as CASSLEGARQETQHF.

This chain's CDR3 is CAWSGPRTGKEKLFF. For the CDR3, the DNA is TGTGCCTGGAGCGGCCCCCGGACAGGGAAGGAAAAACTGTTTTTT. This rearrangement joins TRBV30 to TRBJ1-4, with 8 bases fitting TRBD1. Trimming took 3 bases from V and 8 from J; bases not matched to a gene: 11. Per germline, CDR1 GTSNPN and CDR2 SVGIG (reference sequence). The CDR3 runs to 15 residues.

In this sample, this clonotype turned up many times. The chain couples TRBV20-1 to TRBJ2-2; 10 bases line up with TRBD2. The germline CDR1 and CDR2 sequences are DFQATT and SNEGSKA (reference sequence). The CDR3 runs 14 residues. V shed 6 bases and J 2 bases; nucleotides not matched to a gene: 3. CDR3 amino acids: CSAPSGGNTGELFF. CDR3 nucleotide sequence: TGCAGTGCCCCTAGCGGGGGCAACACCGGGGAGCTGTTTTTT.

Many counts were recorded for this clonotype. This chain joins TRBV20-1 and TRBJ2-1; D unresolved. V gave up 2 bases and J gave up 10 bases, with 15 bases separating them. Germline-derived CDR1 and CDR2 are DFQATT and SNEGSKA (reference sequence). The CDR3 sequence is 13 residues long. CDR3 nucleotides: TGCAGTGCTAGAAAGGCAACCAGGCGGGAGCAGTTCTTC. The encoded protein is CSARKATRREQFF.